This T cell receptor beta chain emerged from a study of blood T cell repertoires in COVID-19. While infection was still active, Seattle patients were enrolled and then followed longitudinally. The length of the CDR3 is 16 residues. The V gene end was trimmed by 6 bases and the J gene end by 0 bases; junction bases not matched to a gene: 10. Germline CDR1 and CDR2: SNHLY and FYNNEI. Method: immunoSEQ multiplex PCR; TCRdb's copy keeps in-frame clones and lacks some. The table shows 250,000 to 350,000 clones, with approximately 86% occurring only once. Specimen: peripheral blood. The origin of this receptor is a woman between 70 and 85 years old with COVID-19, enrolled during active disease. This chain uses TRBV2 with TRBJ1-2; 7 positions match TRBD1. CDR3 DNA sequence: TGTGCCAGCAGGGACACACAGGGGATAGCTAACTATGGCTACACCTTC. Translated, it gives CASRDTQGIANYGYTF.